The rows below give T cell receptor beta chains drawn from one sample of a study of early T cells in non-severe SARS-CoV-2 infection. TCRdb redid the calling of the 5' RACE reads with MiXCR, one entry per CDR3 protein. The sample includes over 15,000 distinct CDR3 sequences, around 5.6% of them seen just once. The specimen comprised whole blood, sampled at baseline. Source of these receptors: an adult who was a healthcare worker with PCR-confirmed SARS-CoV-2 infection or an uninfected control (not recorded which). Each CDR3 is given with its conserved first and last residue. Each record gives: J gene, D gene, V gene, clone size, CDR3 protein, CDR3 DNA. D genes are given only for firm matches. Where a row states a size, it is once, few, many or the class of an expanded clone; other rows omit it.

>TRBJ2-2|-|TRBV6-2/TRBV6-3|-
CASILYVGAGELFF
TGTGCCAGCATCCTATACGTGGGGGCCGGGGAGCTGTTTTTT
>TRBJ2-7|TRBD2|TRBV20-1|medium-sized
CSAQKASGAPTYEQYF
TGCAGTGCCCAAAAGGCCAGCGGGGCACCTACCTACGAGCAGTACTTC
>TRBJ2-7|TRBD2|TRBV10-3|-
CASRTSGGSYEQYF
TGTGCCTCGAGGACTAGCGGGGGATCCTACGAGCAGTACTTC
>TRBJ2-5|-|TRBV20-1|many
CSARAGGRETQYF
TGCAGTGCTAGAGCCGGGGGCCGGGAGACCCAGTACTTC
>TRBJ2-3|-|TRBV29-1|medium-sized
CSVTGTQATDTQYF
TGCAGCGTTACCGGGACCCAAGCCACAGATACGCAGTATTTT
>TRBJ2-5|TRBD2|TRBV20-1|many
CSAKKGTSGGWETQYF
TGCAGTGCTAAAAAGGGGACTAGCGGGGGCTGGGAGACCCAGTACTTC
>TRBJ1-1|-|TRBV5-1|many
CASSLVAGKMNTEAFF
TGCGCCAGCAGCTTGGTCGCAGGGAAAATGAACACTGAAGCTTTCTTT
>TRBJ2-1|-|TRBV12-5|many
CASGFGSGLVNEQFF
TGTGCTAGTGGTTTCGGCTCGGGACTTGTAAATGAGCAGTTCTTC
>TRBJ2-3|-|TRBV20-1|many
CSASGTPSTDTQYF
TGCAGTGCTTCCGGGACCCCAAGCACAGATACGCAGTATTTT
>TRBJ2-7|TRBD1|TRBV7-9|many
CASSPTGDEQYF
TGTGCCAGCAGCCCCACAGGGGACGAGCAGTACTTC
>TRBJ2-6|TRBD1|TRBV6-2/TRBV6-3|many
CASSARQGMGVSSGANVLTF
TGTGCCAGCAGCGCTCGACAGGGGATGGGGGTGAGCTCTGGGGCCAACGTCCTGACTTTC